This paragraph reports one TCR beta chain. Its specificity is unknown. The table came from immunoSEQ multiplex PCR; TCRdb's copy has only in-frame clones and leaves some out. The table lists 700,000 to 950,000 clones, about 97% of them singletons. The data derive from a study of shared clonotypes between healthy human individuals. V was cut by 3 bases and J by 0 bases, with 9 bases left in between. CDR1 and CDR2 from the germline V gene are LNHDA and SQIVND (reference sequence). This CDR3 comprises 16 residues. Overall study findings and caveats: Only blood was sampled, and tissue TCR repertoires likely differ from blood ones. Generation probabilities of non-shared clonotypes were lower (relative to those shared by all four donors). Shared across several donors were about 4.6% of the naive CD4 clonotypes. Rarefaction curves obtained for sorted subsets showed sequencing incomplete despite large depth.

The naive CD8 population came from CD45RO-negative cells selected for CCR7, without terminally differentiated effector memory CD45RA+ cells. This sequence joins TRBV19 and TRBJ2-6; no clear D gene. This sequence was found in a man aged 30 to 39 in good health. Material for sequencing was naive CD8+ T cells sorted from blood. The CDR3 nucleotides read TGTGCCAGTAGTATGTCTCCCGCCTCTGGGGCCAACGTCCTGACTTTC. Its protein is CASSMSPASGANVLTF.